Detailed here is one TCR beta chain. The antigen is undetermined. These data come from a study of long-term antiretroviral therapy in people with HIV. Study-wide findings and caveats: Clonal populations expanded prior to ART predominated within the repertoire at all time points. In HIV, the repertoires covered a tighter span of CDR3 lengths than in controls. Participants lacked recorded data on ART adherence, viral resistance or therapy changes.

Each participant with HIV received care in the United States. The CDR3 is made up of 19 amino acids. CDR1 SGDLS and CDR2 YYNGEE come from the germline V gene. J was trimmed by 0 bases and V by 3 bases; bases with no gene match: 9. The immunoSEQ assay was v3.0, run at survey level. Sequencing was performed with immunoSEQ multiplex PCR; in TCRdb, only in-frame clones are kept and a portion is missing. The sample comprises some 40,000 clones, more than 80% of which are singletons, and 5.5% to 6.5% rests with the top ten. This TCR was recovered from a woman between 45 and 60 years old with HIV. The specimen was unsorted PBMCs, collected 3.1 years after starting antiretroviral therapy. V usage is TRBV9 and J usage is TRBJ2-5, with 15 positions matching TRBD2. The CDR3 DNA follows: TGTGCCAGCAGCGCCCGGACTAGCGGGGGGGGTCTGTACCAAGAGACCCAGTACTTC. This gives the protein CASSARTSGGGLYQETQYF.